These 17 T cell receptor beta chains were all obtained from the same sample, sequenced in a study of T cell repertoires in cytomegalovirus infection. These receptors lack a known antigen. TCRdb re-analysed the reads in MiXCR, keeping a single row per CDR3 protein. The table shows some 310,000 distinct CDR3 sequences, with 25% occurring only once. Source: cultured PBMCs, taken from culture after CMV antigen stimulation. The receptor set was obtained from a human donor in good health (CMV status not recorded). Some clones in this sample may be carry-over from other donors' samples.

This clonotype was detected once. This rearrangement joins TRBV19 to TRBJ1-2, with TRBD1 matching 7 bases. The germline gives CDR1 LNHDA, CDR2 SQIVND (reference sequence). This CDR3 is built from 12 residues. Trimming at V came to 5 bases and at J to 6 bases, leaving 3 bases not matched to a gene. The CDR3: CASSPDRDGYTF. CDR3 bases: TGTGCCAGTAGTCCTGACAGGGATGGCTACACCTTC.

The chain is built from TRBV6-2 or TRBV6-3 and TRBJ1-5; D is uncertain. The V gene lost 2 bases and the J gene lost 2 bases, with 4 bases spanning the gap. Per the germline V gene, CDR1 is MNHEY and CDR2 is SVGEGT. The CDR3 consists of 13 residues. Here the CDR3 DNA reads TGTGCCAGCAGTTACCTGGGCAATCAGCCCCAGCATTTT. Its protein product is CASSYLGNQPQHF.

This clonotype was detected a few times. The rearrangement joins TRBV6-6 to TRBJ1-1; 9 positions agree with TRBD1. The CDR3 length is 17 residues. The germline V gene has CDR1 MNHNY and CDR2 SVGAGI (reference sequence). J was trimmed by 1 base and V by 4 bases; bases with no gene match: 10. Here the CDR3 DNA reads TGTGCCAGCAGTTTATCTGCTTTGACAGGGGGGAACACTGAAGCTTTCTTT. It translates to CASSLSALTGGNTEAFF.

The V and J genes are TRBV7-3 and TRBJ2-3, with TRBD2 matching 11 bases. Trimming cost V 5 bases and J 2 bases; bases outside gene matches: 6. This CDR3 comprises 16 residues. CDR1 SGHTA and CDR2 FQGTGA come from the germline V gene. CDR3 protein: CASSRGTSGFTDTQYF. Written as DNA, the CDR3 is TGTGCCAGCAGCCGCGGGACTAGCGGTTTCACAGATACGCAGTATTTT.

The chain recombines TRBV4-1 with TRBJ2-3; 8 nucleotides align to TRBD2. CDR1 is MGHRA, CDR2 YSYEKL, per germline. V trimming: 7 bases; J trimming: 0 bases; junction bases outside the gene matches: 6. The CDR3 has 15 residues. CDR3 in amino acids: CASNRLAPSTDTQYF. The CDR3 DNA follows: TGCGCCAGCAACAGACTAGCGCCGAGCACAGATACGCAGTATTTT.

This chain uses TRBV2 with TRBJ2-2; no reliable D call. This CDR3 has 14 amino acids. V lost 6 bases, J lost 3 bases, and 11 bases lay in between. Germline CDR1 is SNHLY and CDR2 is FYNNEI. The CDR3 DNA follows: TGTGCCAGCAGCTTAAACCGGGACACCGGGGAGCTGTTTTTT. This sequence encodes CASSLNRDTGELFF.

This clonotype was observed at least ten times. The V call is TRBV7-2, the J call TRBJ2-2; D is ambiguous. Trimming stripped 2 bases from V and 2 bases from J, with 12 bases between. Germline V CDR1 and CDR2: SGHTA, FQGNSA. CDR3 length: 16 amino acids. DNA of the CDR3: TGTGCCAGCAGCTTAAAAATGGTATTCAACACCGGGGAGCTGTTTTTT. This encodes CASSLKMVFNTGELFF.

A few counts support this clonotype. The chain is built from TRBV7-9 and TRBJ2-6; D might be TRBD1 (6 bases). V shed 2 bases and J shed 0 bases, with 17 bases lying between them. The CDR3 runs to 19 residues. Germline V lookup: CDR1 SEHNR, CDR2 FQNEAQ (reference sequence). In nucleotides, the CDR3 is TGTGCCAGCAGCTTATGGACCAGACAGGACCTCTCTGGGGCCAACGTCCTGACTTTC. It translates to CASSLWTRQDLSGANVLTF. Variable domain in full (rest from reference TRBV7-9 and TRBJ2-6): DTGVSQNPRHKITKRGQNVTFRCDPISEHNRLYWYRQTLGQGPEFLTYFQNEAQLEKSRLLSDRFSAERPKGSFSTLEIQRTEQGDSAMYLCASSLWTRQDLSGANVLTFGAGSRLTVL.

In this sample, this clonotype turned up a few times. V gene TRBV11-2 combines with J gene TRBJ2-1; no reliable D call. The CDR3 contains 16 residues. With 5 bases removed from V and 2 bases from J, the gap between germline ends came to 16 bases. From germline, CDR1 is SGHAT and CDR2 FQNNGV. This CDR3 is CASSPRLVGAYNEQFF. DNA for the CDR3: TGTGCCAGCAGCCCGAGATTAGTTGGGGCCTACAATGAGCAGTTCTTC.

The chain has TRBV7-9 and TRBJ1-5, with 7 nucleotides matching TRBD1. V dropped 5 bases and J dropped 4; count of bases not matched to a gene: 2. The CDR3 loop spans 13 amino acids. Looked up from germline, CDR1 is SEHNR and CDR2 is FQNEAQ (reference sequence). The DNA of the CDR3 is TGTGCCAGCAGCGGGGACAGTAATCAGCCCCAGCATTTT. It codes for CASSGDSNQPQHF.

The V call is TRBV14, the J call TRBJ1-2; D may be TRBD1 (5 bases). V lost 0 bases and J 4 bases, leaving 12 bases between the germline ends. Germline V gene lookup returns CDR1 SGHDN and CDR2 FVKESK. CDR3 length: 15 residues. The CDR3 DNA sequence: TGTGCCAGCAGCCAAGATCGGGGCCTGGTCTATGGCTACACCTTC. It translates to CASSQDRGLVYGYTF.

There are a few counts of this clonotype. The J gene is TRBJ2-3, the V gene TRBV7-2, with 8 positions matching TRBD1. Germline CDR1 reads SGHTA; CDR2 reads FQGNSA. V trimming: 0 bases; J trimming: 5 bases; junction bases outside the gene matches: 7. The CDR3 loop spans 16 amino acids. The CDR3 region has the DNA TGTGCCAGCAGCTTAGCGCAGGCAGGGGGCAGAGATACGCAGTATTTT. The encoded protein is CASSLAQAGGRDTQYF. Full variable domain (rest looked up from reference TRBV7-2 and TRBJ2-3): GAGVSQSPSNKVTEKGKDVELRCDPISGHTALYWYRQSLGQGLEFLIYFQGNSAPDKSGLPSDRFSAERTGGSVSTLTIQRTQQEDSAVYLCASSLAQAGGRDTQYFGPGTRLTVL.

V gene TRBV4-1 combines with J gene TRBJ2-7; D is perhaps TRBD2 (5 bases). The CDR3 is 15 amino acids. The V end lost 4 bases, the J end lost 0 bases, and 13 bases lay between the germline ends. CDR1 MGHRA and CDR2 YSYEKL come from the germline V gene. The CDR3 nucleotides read TGCGCCAGCAGCCGATCTTCCGGGGACTCCTACGAGCAGTACTTC. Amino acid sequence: CASSRSSGDSYEQYF.

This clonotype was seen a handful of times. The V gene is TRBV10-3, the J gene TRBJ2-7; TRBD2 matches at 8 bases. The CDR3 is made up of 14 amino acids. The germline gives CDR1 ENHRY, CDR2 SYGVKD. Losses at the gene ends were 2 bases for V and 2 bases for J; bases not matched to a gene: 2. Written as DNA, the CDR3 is TGTGCCATCAGTGAGACTAGCGGCGCCTACGAGCAGTACGTC. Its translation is CAISETSGAYEQYV.

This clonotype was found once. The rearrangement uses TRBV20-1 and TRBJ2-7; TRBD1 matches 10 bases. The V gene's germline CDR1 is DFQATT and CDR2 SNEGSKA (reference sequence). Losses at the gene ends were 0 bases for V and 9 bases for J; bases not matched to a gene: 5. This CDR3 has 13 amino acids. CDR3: CSAREGTGAAQYV. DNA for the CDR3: TGCAGTGCTAGAGAGGGGACAGGGGCCGCGCAGTACGTC.

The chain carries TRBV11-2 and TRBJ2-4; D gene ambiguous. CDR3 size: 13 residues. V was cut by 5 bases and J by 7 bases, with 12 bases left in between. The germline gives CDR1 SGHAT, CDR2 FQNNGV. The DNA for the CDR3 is TGTGCCAGCAGCAGCACGGACGGCAACATTCAGTACTTC. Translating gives CASSSTDGNIQYF.

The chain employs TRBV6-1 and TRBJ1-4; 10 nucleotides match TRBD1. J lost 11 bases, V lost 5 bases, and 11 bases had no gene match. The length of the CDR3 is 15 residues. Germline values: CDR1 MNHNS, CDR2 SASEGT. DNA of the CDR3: TGTGCCAGCAGTTCCCCGGACAGGGGGGTTGGGAAACTGTTTTTT. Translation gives CASSSPDRGVGKLFF.